The following is a T cell receptor beta chain sequence with its context. This sample was taken from a study of blood T cell repertoires in COVID-19. The overall study: From the United States, Italy and Spain came samples of acute and convalescent COVID-19.

Original processing methods: Estimation of nucleated cell counts was performed using reference gene primer amplification. This table comes from immunoSEQ multiplex PCR, and its TCRdb copy is limited to in-frame clones, with some not included. V, J and clone size are those of that table, while D and trimming were read from the DNA. Of over 200,000 clones detected, around 80% appear once; the ten largest clones hold about a sixth. Germline CDR1 is LNHDA and CDR2 is SQIVND (reference sequence). The germline V and J ends were trimmed by 2 bases and 7 bases, with 18 bases remaining between them. This CDR3 has 16 amino acids.

The rearrangement joins TRBV19 to TRBJ1-5; possible D gene TRBD1, 6 bases. The receptor was derived from a woman at least 80 years old with active or convalescent COVID-19. Sequenced input: peripheral blood. The CDR3, as DNA: TGTGCCAGTAGTATACAAGGGGGAGCCCAGCACCAGCCCCAGCATTTT. It yields the protein CASSIQGGAQHQPQHF. Full variable domain (remainder filled in from reference TRBV19 and TRBJ1-5): DGGITQSPKYLFRKEGQNVTLSCEQNLNHDAMYWYRQDPGQGLRLIYYSQIVNDFQKGDIAEGYSVSREKKESFPLTVTSAQKNPTAFYLCASSIQGGAQHQPQHFGDGTRLSIL.